A selection of T cell receptor beta chains follows, all from one sample in a study of OX40 agonist ivuxolimab in advanced cancers. TCRdb's copy holds only in-frame clones and misses some; the assay was immunoSEQ multiplex PCR. There are 20,000 to 30,000 clones in the sample; roughly 85% occur only once, and about 15% lies in the top ten. Sample: CD4+ or CD8+ T cells sorted from blood, taken in a trial of the OX40 agonist ivuxolimab. The source of these receptors is an adult with an advanced solid tumor such as melanoma, head and neck, liver or kidney cancer. CDR3s include the opening cysteine and the closing phenylalanine or tryptophan. The D gene is left open where the match is weak. The listing skips clone size in some rows; elsewhere it reads once, few, many or a size class.

D | J | V | size | length | CDR3
NA | TRBJ1-2 | TRBV6-5 | NA | 13 | CASSYRQGTGYTF
NA | TRBJ2-2 | TRBV9 | NA | 14 | CASSTAEYTGELFF
TRBD1 | TRBJ2-1 | TRBV4-1 | few | 15 | CASGQQGNAYNEQFF
NA | TRBJ2-2 | TRBV11-3 | NA | 14 | CASSPGTPGGELFF
NA | TRBJ2-5 | TRBV11-2 | NA | 13 | CASSLVSQETQYF
NA | TRBJ2-5 | TRBV10-1 | NA | 13 | CASRGTDQETQYF
NA | TRBJ1-2 | TRBV7-5 | NA | 18 | CARSPEPSDSRPNYGYTF
TRBD2 | TRBJ2-5 | TRBV29-1 | few | 13 | CSVRAGVGETQYF
NA | TRBJ1-1 | TRBV5-1 | NA | 13 | CASSYGGGAEAFF
TRBD1 | TRBJ1-1 | TRBV5-4 | few | 13 | CASKPSGGAEAFF
NA | TRBJ2-1 | TRBV6-6 | NA | 15 | CASSPLEVSYNEQFF
TRBD2 | TRBJ2-3 | TRBV6-5 | NA | 16 | CASSYRAAGASDTQYF
TRBD1 | TRBJ1-1 | TRBV2 | NA | 14 | CASRTSTGGTEAFF
NA | TRBJ1-5 | TRBV7-2 | NA | 14 | CASSLDGARQPQHF
TRBD2 | NA | TRBV7-2 | NA | 15 | CASSLGLAGIYEQYF
TRBD2 | TRBJ2-1 | TRBV7-9 | once | 15 | CASSLRRGGRNEQFF
NA | TRBJ1-3 | TRBV7-9 | NA | 14 | CASSPSGSGNTIYF
NA | TRBJ2-7 | TRBV21-1 | NA | 15 | CASSKRLAGGKEQYF
NA | TRBJ1-4 | TRBV7-9 | NA | 12 | CASSPQGEKLFF
TRBD1 | TRBJ1-1 | TRBV7-9 | NA | 15 | CASSLGTGSNTEAFF
NA | TRBJ1-1 | TRBV6-1 | NA | 15 | CASRAGPKVNTEAFF
NA | TRBJ2-7 | TRBV5-5 | NA | 15 | CASSSDGRSSYEQYF
NA | TRBJ1-1 | TRBV7-9 | NA | 13 | CASSGQINTEAFF
TRBD2 | TRBJ2-3 | TRBV10-3 | NA | 17 | CAIRDKIAGAGGDTQYF
NA | TRBJ1-2 | TRBV11-2 | NA | 17 | CASSLVRTVRANYGYTF
NA | TRBJ2-7 | TRBV6-6 | NA | 12 | CASSAGIYEQYF
TRBD2 | TRBJ2-7 | TRBV11-3 | NA | 17 | CASSLVTLAGVGYEQYF
TRBD1 | TRBJ1-2 | TRBV11-1 | NA | 13 | CASSFRQGDGYTF
TRBD1 | TRBJ1-1 | TRBV18 | NA | 16 | CASSPYATGVNTEAFF
NA | TRBJ2-4 | TRBV5-1 | NA | 14 | CASSPRESKNIQYF
NA | TRBJ2-5 | TRBV30 | NA | 12 | CAWRAGEETQYF
NA | TRBJ2-3 | TRBV29-1 | once | 13 | CSVESSYTDTQYF
NA | TRBJ2-1 | TRBV7-9 | NA | 14 | CASSLAPNPNEQFF
NA | TRBJ2-7 | TRBV5-4 | NA | 16 | CASSLARQGTAYEQYF
TRBD1 | TRBJ1-6 | TRBV29-1 | few | 14 | CSVQQGLGNSPLHF
TRBD2 | TRBJ2-1 | TRBV5-6 | NA | 17 | CASSLWTSGRTYNEQFF
NA | TRBJ2-7 | TRBV5-1 | NA | 13 | CASSLGGPYEQYF
NA | TRBJ1-5 | TRBV6-5 | NA | 15 | CASTPAGRGGQPQHF
NA | TRBJ2-1 | TRBV6-5 | NA | 15 | CASSSRTSSYNEQFF
TRBD1 | TRBJ2-7 | TRBV30 | NA | 14 | CAWSSGTGDYEQYF
TRBD2 | TRBJ2-3 | TRBV6-1 | NA | 14 | CASSTSGGTDTQYF
NA | TRBJ1-1 | TRBV5-4 | few | 13 | CASSLGPNTEAFF
TRBD2 | TRBJ2-3 | TRBV6-4 | few | 16 | CASSPTSGGDPDTQYF
NA | TRBJ2-3 | TRBV29-1 | NA | 13 | CSVSGVNTDTQYF
NA | TRBJ2-2 | TRBV18 | NA | 15 | CASSPRGANTGELFF
NA | TRBJ1-4 | TRBV29-1 | few | 12 | CSVRMSGEKLFF
TRBD1 | TRBJ2-5 | TRBV7-7 | few | 13 | CASSLEQGWAQYF
NA | TRBJ2-7 | TRBV6-6 | NA | 14 | CASSLGEGRYEQYF
NA | TRBJ2-3 | TRBV5-1 | NA | 15 | CASFRGQARGDTQYF
TRBD1 | TRBJ1-1 | TRBV6-5 | NA | 14 | CASGQGRMNTEAFF
NA | TRBJ1-2 | TRBV9 | NA | 13 | CASNTGLGYGYTF
NA | TRBJ1-1 | TRBV9 | once | 14 | CASSPTSMNTEAFF
TRBD1 | TRBJ1-1 | TRBV2 | NA | 13 | CASSVQGGTEAFF
NA | TRBJ2-1 | TRBV11-2 | NA | 15 | CASSLEGQTTNEQFF
NA | TRBJ1-2 | TRBV27 | NA | 13 | CASSLLSGYGYTF